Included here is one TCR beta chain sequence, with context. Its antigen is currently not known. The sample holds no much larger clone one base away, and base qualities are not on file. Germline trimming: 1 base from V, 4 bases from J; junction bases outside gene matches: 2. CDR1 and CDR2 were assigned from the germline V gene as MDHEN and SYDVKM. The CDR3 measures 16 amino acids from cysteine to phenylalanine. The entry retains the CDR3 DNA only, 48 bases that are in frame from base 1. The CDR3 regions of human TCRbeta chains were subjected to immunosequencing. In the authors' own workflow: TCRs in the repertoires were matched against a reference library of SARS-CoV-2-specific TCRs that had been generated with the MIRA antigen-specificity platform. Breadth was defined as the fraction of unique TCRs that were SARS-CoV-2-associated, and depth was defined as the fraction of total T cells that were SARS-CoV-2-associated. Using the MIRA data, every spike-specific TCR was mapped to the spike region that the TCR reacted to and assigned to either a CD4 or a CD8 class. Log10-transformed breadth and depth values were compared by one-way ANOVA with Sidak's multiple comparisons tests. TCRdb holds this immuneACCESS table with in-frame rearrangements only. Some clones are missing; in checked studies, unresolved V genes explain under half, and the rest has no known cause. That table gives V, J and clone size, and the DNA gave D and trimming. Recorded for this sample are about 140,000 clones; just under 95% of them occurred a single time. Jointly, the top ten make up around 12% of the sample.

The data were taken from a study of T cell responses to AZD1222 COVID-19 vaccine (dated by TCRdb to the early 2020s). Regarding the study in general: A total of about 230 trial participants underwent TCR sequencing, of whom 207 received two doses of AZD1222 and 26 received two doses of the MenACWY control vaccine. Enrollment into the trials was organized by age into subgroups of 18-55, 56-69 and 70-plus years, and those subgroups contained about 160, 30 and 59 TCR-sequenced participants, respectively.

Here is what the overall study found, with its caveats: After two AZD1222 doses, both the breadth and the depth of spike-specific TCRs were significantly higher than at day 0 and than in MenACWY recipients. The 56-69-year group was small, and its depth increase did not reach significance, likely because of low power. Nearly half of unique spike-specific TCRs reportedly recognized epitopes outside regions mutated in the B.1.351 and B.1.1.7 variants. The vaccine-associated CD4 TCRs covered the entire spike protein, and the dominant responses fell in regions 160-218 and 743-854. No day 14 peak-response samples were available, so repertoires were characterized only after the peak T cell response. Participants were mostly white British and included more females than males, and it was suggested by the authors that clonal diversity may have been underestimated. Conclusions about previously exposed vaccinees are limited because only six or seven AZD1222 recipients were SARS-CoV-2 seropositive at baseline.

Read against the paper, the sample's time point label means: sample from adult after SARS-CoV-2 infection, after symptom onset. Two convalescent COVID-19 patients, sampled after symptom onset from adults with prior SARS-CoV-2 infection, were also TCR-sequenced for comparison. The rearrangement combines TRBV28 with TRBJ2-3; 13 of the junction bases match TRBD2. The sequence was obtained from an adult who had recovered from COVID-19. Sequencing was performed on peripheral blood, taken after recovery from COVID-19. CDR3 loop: CASSLSGLAGPDTQYF. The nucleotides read TGTGCCAGCAGTTTATCGGGACTAGCGGGACCAGATACGCAGTATTTT.